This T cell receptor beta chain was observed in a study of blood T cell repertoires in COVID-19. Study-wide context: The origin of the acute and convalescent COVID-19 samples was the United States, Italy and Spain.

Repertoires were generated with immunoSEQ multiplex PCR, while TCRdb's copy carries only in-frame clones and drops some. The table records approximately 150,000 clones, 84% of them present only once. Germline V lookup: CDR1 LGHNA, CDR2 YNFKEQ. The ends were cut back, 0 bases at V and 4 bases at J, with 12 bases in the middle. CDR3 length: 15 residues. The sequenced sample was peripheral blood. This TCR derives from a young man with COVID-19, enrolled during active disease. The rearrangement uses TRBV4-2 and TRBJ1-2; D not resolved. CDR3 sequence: CASSQDARQVYGYTF. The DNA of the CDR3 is TGTGCCAGCAGCCAAGATGCGCGACAAGTCTATGGCTACACCTTC.